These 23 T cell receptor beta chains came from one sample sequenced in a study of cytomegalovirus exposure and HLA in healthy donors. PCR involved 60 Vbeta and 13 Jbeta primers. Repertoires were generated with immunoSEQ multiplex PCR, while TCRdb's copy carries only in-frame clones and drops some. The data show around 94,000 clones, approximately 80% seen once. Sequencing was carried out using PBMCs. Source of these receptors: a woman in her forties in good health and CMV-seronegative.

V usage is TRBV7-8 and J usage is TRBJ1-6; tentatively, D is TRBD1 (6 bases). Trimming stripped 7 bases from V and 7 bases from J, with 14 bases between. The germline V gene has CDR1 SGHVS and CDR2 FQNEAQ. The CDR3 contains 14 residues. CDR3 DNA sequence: TGTGCCAGCAACCCACAGGGTGAGAATTCACCCCTCCACTTT. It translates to CASNPQGENSPLHF.

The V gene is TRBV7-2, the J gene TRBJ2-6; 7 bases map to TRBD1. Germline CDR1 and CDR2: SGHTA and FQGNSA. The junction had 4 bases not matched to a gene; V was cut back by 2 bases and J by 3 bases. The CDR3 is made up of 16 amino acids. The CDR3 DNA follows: TGTGCCAGCAGCTTAAGGGGGCTAGGTGGGGCCAACGTCCTGACTTTC. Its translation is CASSLRGLGGANVLTF.

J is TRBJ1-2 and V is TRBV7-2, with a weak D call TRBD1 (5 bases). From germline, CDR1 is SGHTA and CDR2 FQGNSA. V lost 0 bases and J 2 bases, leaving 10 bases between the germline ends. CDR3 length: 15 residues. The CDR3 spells CASSLAAGRNYGYTF. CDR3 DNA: TGTGCCAGCAGCTTAGCGGCGGGACGGAACTATGGCTACACCTTC.

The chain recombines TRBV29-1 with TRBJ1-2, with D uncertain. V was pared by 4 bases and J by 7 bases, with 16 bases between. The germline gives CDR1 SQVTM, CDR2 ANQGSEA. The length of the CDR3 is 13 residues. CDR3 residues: CSVVPPGLSGYTF. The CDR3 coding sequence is TGCAGCGTTGTCCCCCCAGGATTAAGTGGCTACACCTTC.

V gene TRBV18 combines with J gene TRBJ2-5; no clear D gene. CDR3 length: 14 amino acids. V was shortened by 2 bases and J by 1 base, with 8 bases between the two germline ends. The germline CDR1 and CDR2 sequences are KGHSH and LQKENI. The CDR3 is CASSPSHSQETQYF. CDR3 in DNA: TGTGCCAGCTCACCATCGCACAGCCAAGAGACCCAGTACTTC.

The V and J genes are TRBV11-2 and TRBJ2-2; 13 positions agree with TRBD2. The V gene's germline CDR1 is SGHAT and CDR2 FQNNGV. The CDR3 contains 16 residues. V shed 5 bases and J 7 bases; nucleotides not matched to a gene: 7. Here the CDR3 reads CASSKTSGGSNGELFF. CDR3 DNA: TGTGCCAGCAGCAAGACTAGCGGGGGGTCGAACGGGGAGCTGTTTTTT.

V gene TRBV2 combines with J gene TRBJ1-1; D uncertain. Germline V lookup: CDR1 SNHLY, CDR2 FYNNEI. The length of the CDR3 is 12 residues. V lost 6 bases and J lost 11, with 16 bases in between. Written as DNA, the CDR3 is TGTGCCAGCAGCGGGAGGCTAGGTATTGCTTTCTTT. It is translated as CASSGRLGIAFF.

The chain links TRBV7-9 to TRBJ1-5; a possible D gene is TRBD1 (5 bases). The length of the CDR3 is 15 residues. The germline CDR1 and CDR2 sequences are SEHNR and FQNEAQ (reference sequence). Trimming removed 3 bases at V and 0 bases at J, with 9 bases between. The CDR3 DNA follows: TGTGCCAGCAGCTTCGGCGGGACTAGCAATCAGCCCCAGCATTTT. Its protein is CASSFGGTSNQPQHF. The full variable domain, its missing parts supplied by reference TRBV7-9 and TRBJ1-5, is DTGVSQNPRHKITKRGQNVTFRCDPISEHNRLYWYRQTLGQGPEFLTYFQNEAQLEKSRLLSDRFSAERPKGSFSTLEIQRTEQGDSAMYLCASSFGGTSNQPQHFGDGTRLSIL.

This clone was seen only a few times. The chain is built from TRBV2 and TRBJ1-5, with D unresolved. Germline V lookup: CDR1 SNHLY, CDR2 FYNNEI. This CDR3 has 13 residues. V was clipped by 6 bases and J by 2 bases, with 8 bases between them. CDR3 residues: CASSTRRNQPQHF. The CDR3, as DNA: TGTGCCAGCAGCACGAGGCGCAATCAGCCCCAGCATTTT.

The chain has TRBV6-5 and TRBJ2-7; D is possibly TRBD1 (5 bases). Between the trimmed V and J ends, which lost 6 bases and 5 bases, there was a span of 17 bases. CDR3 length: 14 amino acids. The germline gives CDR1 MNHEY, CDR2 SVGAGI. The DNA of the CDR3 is TGTGCCAGCAGACCCGACAGACGATTTGACGAGCAGTACGTC. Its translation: CASRPDRRFDEQYV.

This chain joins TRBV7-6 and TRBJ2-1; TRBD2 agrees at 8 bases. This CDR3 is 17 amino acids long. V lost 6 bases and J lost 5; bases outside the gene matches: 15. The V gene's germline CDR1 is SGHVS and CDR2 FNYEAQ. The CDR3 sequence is CASSNGGASGRHNEQFF. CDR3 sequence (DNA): TGTGCCAGCAGTAACGGAGGGGCTAGCGGGCGACACAATGAGCAGTTCTTC.

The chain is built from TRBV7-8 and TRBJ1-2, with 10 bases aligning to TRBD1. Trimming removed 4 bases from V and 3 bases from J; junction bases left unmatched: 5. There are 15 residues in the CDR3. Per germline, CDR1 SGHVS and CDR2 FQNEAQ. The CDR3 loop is CASSSGQGGYYGYTF. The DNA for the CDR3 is TGTGCCAGCAGCTCCGGACAGGGGGGCTACTATGGCTACACCTTC.

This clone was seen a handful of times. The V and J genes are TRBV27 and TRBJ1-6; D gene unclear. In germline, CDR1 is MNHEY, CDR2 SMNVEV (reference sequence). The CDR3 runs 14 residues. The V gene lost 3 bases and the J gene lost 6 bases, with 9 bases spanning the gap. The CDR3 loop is CASSFGRLNSPLHF. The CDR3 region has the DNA TGTGCCAGCAGTTTTGGCAGACTTAATTCACCCCTCCACTTT.

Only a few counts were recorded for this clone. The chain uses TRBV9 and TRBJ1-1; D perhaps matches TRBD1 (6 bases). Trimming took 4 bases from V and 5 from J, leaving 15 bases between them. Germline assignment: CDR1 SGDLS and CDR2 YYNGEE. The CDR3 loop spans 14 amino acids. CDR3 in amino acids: CASSPGYRVTEAFF. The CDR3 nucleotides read TGTGCCAGCAGCCCGGGCTACAGGGTAACTGAAGCTTTCTTT. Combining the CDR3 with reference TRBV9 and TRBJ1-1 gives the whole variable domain DSGVTQTPKHLITATGQRVTLRCSPRSGDLSVYWYQQSLDQGLQFLIQYYNGEERAKGNILERFSAQQFPDLHSELNLSSLELGDSALYFCASSPGYRVTEAFFGQGTRLTVV.

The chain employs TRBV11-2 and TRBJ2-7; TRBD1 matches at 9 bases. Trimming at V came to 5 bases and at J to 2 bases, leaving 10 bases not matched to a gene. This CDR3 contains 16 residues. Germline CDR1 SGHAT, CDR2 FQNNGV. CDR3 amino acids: CASSPKGGQGTYEQYF. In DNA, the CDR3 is TGTGCCAGCAGCCCTAAAGGGGGACAGGGAACCTACGAGCAGTACTTC. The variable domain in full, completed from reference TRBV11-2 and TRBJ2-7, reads EAGVAQSPRYKIIEKRQSVAFWCNPISGHATLYWYQQILGQGPKLLIQFQNNGVVDDSQLPKDRFSAERLKGVDSTLKIQPAKLEDSAVYLCASSPKGGQGTYEQYFGPGTRLTVT.

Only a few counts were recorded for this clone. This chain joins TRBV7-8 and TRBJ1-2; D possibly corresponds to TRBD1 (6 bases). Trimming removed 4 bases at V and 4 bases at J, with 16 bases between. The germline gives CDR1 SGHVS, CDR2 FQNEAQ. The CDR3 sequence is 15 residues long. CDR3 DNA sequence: TGTGCCAGCAGCTACCGCAGGACAGCAAGCTATGGCTACACCTTC. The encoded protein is CASSYRRTASYGYTF. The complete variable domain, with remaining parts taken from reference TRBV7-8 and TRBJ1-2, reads GAGVSQSPRYKVAKRGQDVALRCDPISGHVSLFWYQQALGQGPEFLTYFQNEAQLDKSGLPSDRFFAERPEGSVSTLKIQRTQQEDSAVYLCASSYRRTASYGYTFGSGTRLTVV.

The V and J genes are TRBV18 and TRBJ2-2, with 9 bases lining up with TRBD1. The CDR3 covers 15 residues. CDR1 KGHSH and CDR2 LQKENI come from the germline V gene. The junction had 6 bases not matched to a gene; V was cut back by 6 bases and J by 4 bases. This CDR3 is CASSRQGDLTGELFF. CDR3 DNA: TGTGCCAGCTCGCGACAGGGGGACCTCACCGGGGAGCTGTTTTTT.

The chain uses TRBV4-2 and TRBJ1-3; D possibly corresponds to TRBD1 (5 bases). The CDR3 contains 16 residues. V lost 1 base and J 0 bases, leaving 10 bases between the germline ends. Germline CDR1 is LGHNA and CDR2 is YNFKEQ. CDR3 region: CASSQGGGVSGNTIYF. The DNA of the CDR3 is TGTGCCAGCAGCCAAGGCGGGGGGGTCTCTGGAAACACCATATATTTT.

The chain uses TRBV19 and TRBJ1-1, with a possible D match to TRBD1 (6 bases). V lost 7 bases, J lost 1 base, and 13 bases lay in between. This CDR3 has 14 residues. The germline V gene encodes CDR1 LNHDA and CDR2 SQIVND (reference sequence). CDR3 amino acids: CASILDRSNTEAFF. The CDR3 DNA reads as TGTGCCAGTATCCTTGACAGGTCGAACACTGAAGCTTTCTTT.

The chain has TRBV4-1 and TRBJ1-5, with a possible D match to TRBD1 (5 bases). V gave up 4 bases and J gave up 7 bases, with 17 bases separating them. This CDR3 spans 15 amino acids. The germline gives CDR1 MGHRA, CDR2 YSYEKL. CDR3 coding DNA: TGCGCCAGCAGCCTTACGCCGGGAGGGGCACAGCCCCAGCATTTT. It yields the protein CASSLTPGGAQPQHF.

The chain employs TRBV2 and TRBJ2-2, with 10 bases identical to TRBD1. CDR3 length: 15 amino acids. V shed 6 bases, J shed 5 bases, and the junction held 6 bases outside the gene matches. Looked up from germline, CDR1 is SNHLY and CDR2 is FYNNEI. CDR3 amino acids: CASSETGGRTGELFF. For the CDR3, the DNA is TGTGCCAGCAGCGAGACAGGGGGCCGAACCGGGGAGCTGTTTTTT.

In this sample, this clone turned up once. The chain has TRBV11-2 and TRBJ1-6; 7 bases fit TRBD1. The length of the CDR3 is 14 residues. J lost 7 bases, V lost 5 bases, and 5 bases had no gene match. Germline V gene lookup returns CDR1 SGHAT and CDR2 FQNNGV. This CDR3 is CASSRDRKNSPLHF. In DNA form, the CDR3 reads TGTGCCAGCAGCCGGGACAGAAAAAATTCACCCCTCCACTTT.

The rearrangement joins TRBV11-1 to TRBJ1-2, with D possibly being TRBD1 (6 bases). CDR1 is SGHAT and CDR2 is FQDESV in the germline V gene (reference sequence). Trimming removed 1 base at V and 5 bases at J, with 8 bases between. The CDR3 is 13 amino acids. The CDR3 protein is CASSLGTAYGYTF. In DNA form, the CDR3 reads TGTGCCAGCAGCTTAGGGACAGCATATGGCTACACCTTC.